The 28 T cell receptor beta chains given below trace back to one sample, sequenced in a study of cytomegalovirus exposure and HLA in healthy donors. This table comes from immunoSEQ multiplex PCR, and its TCRdb copy is limited to in-frame clones, with some not included. The sample holds tens of thousands of clones, roughly 92% seen once. The material sequenced was PBMCs. The receptor source for this set is a woman between 18 and 29 years old in good health and CMV-seropositive.

The chain combines TRBV27 with TRBJ2-5, with 15 bases lining up with TRBD2. This CDR3 comprises 16 residues. Germline V lookup: CDR1 MNHEY, CDR2 SMNVEV (reference sequence). V lost 5 bases and J lost 5; bases outside the gene matches: 6. The CDR3 DNA reads as TGTGCCAGCAGTAAAAACGGACTAGCGGGGGGGGAGACCCAGTACTTC. Residues: CASSKNGLAGGETQYF.

The chain links TRBV14 to TRBJ2-2, with D hard to call. The CDR3 extends over 16 amino acids. Germline CDR1 reads SGHDN; CDR2 reads FVKESK. With 0 bases removed from V and 6 bases from J, the gap between germline ends came to 14 bases. The CDR3 here is CASSQDLLLSPGELFF. The CDR3 DNA reads as TGTGCCAGCAGCCAAGATCTTCTACTGAGTCCCGGGGAGCTGTTTTTT.

V and J are TRBV7-6 and TRBJ2-5, with 7 nucleotides matching TRBD2. After removal of 3 bases from V and 3 bases from J, the junction contained 4 bases not matched to a gene. The CDR3 extends over 14 amino acids. Germline V gene data show CDR1 as SGHVS and CDR2 as FNYEAQ. CDR3 residues: CASSFRGLEETQYF. The CDR3 region has the DNA TGTGCCAGCAGCTTTCGTGGACTAGAAGAGACCCAGTACTTC.

The rearrangement joins TRBV27 to TRBJ1-4; D is possibly TRBD1 (5 bases). The CDR3 is 17 residues long. V dropped 5 bases and J dropped 4 bases, with 20 bases sitting between them. Germline CDR1 reads MNHEY; CDR2 reads SMNVEV (reference sequence). CDR3 sequence: CASSTYSGIGVNEKLFF. The CDR3, as DNA: TGTGCCAGCAGTACTTACTCAGGGATAGGAGTTAATGAAAAACTGTTTTTT.

This clone has only one observation. V usage is TRBV7-9 and J usage is TRBJ1-1, with TRBD1 identical over 7 bases. V lost 7 bases and J lost 4; bases outside the gene matches: 6. The germline gives CDR1 SEHNR, CDR2 FQNEAQ (reference sequence). The CDR3 spans 13 residues. The CDR3: CASTLTGSTEAFF. The CDR3 nucleotides are TGTGCCAGCACCTTGACAGGGAGCACTGAAGCTTTCTTT. Drawing the rest from reference TRBV7-9 and TRBJ1-1, the complete variable domain is DTGVSQNPRHKITKRGQNVTFRCDPISEHNRLYWYRQTLGQGPEFLTYFQNEAQLEKSRLLSDRFSAERPKGSFSTLEIQRTEQGDSAMYLCASTLTGSTEAFFGQGTRLTVV.

The V call is TRBV7-2, the J call TRBJ2-7, with D uncertain. Trimming left V 5 bases short and J 1 base short, with 6 bases between. The germline V gene has CDR1 SGHTA and CDR2 FQGNSA. The CDR3 has 12 amino acids. CDR3 bases: TGTGCCAGCAGCCGCGAATCCTACGAGCAGTACTTC. Translation: CASSRESYEQYF.

V usage is TRBV7-6 and J usage is TRBJ1-1, with unresolved D. The germline gives CDR1 SGHVS, CDR2 FNYEAQ. V lost 5 bases and J lost 1, with 17 bases in between. The CDR3 is made up of 16 amino acids. The DNA of the CDR3 is TGTGCCAGCAGCCCGGCCGGTTCGACGGGGAACACTGAAGCTTTCTTT. Amino acid sequence: CASSPAGSTGNTEAFF.

The chain joins TRBV6-6 to TRBJ1-1; TRBD1 agrees at 9 bases. J gave up 2 bases and V 2 bases, and 6 bases lay outside the gene matches. This CDR3 has 16 residues. Germline V CDR1 and CDR2: MNHNY, SVGAGI (reference sequence). The CDR3 bases are TGTGCCAGCAGTTACCCGGGGACAGGGATCAACACTGAAGCTTTCTTT. Its protein is CASSYPGTGINTEAFF.

This clone was recorded only once. This chain joins TRBV15 and TRBJ1-5, with D possibly matching TRBD1 (6 bases). The germline V gene encodes CDR1 LNHNV and CDR2 YYDKDF (reference sequence). Trimming stripped 0 bases from V and 2 bases from J, with 11 bases between. The CDR3 covers 16 residues. The CDR3 DNA sequence: TGTGCCACCAGCAGAGATCTACCAGGGGGCAATCAGCCCCAGCATTTT. Amino acids: CATSRDLPGGNQPQHF.

This clone turned up a few times. The rearrangement uses TRBV18 and TRBJ2-7; possible D gene TRBD2, 5 bases. This CDR3 is 13 amino acids long. Trimming stripped 6 bases from V and 2 bases from J, with 11 bases between. Germline assignment: CDR1 KGHSH and CDR2 LQKENI. CDR3: CASSPGRAYEQYF. In DNA form, the CDR3 reads TGTGCCAGCTCGCCGGGAAGGGCCTACGAGCAGTACTTC.

The genes are TRBV10-3 and TRBJ1-1; D gene ambiguous. This CDR3 region has 14 residues. The germline V and J ends were trimmed by 0 bases and 3 bases, with 8 bases remaining between them. Germline V CDR1 and CDR2: ENHRY, SYGVKD. The CDR3: CAISESWRDTEAFF. The CDR3 DNA follows: TGTGCCATCAGTGAGTCGTGGAGGGACACTGAAGCTTTCTTT.

The V and J genes are TRBV2 and TRBJ2-2; 13 bases match TRBD2. The germline V gene has CDR1 SNHLY and CDR2 FYNNEI. The length of the CDR3 is 15 residues. Unmatched junction bases numbered 6, after V lost 9 bases and J lost 5 bases. CDR3 sequence reads: CASNRLAGGTGELFF. The CDR3 DNA is TGTGCCAGTAACAGACTAGCGGGGGGAACCGGGGAGCTGTTTTTT.

The chain carries TRBV7-6 and TRBJ2-1; 12 bases map to TRBD2. Per the germline V gene, CDR1 is SGHVS and CDR2 is FNYEAQ. The CDR3 spans 17 residues. V shed 5 bases and J 2 bases; nucleotides not matched to a gene: 7. The CDR3 loop is CASSRTTSGSTYNEQFF. The CDR3 DNA reads TGTGCCAGCAGCCGTACGACTAGCGGGAGTACCTACAATGAGCAGTTCTTC.

The rearrangement joins TRBV19 to TRBJ1-1, with 8 bases lining up with TRBD1. CDR3 length: 14 amino acids. V lost 9 bases, J lost 1 base, and 7 bases stayed unmatched. Germline CDR1 and CDR2: LNHDA and SQIVND (reference sequence). The CDR3 coding sequence is TGTGCCAGCCGGGATGGGACAGGGAACACTGAAGCTTTCTTT. Translation gives CASRDGTGNTEAFF.

The CDR3 protein is CASSQYSVVRYTEAFF. CDR3 DNA sequence: TGTGCCAGCAGCCAATATTCGGTGGTACGCTACACTGAAGCTTTCTTT. The J gene is TRBJ1-1, the V gene TRBV16, with D unclear. The CDR3 contains 16 residues. Trimming pared 1 base from V and 3 bases from J, leaving 15 bases between. Germline V gene sequence: CDR1 KGHSY, CDR2 FQNENV.

The chain carries TRBV6-5 and TRBJ1-2; 7 bases line up with TRBD1. The CDR3 has 15 residues. The V segment lost 2 bases and the J segment 5 bases; nucleotides outside the gene matches: 8. Germline V gene lookup returns CDR1 MNHEY and CDR2 SVGAGI. The CDR3 DNA reads as TGTGCCAGCAGTTACCAAGGGGGCTCGGGGTATGGCTACACCTTC. Translated: CASSYQGGSGYGYTF.

The V and J genes are TRBV5-1 and TRBJ2-1; TRBD1 aligns across 9 bases. This CDR3 region has 15 residues. The V segment lost 0 bases and the J segment 4 bases; nucleotides outside the gene matches: 2. Germline CDR1 SGHRS, CDR2 YFSETQ. The CDR3 region has the DNA TGCGCCAGCAGCTTGGCCGGGACAGGGTACAATGAGCAGTTCTTC. Amino acids: CASSLAGTGYNEQFF.

The chain has TRBV7-8 and TRBJ2-5; D unresolved. Trimming cost V 0 bases and J 9 bases, with 14 bases left between them. Germline V gives CDR1 SGHVS, CDR2 FQNEAQ. The length of the CDR3 is 14 residues. The CDR3 is CASSLATTPRAQYF. CDR3 nucleotides: TGTGCCAGCAGCTTAGCGACGACCCCCCGGGCCCAGTACTTC.

The chain couples TRBV10-2 to TRBJ2-7; D call uncertain. This CDR3 spans 11 amino acids. Germline-derived CDR1 and CDR2 are WSHSY and SAAADI. V was shortened by 7 bases and J by 4 bases, with 8 bases between the two germline ends. The CDR3 is CASTAGYEQYF. CDR3 bases: TGCGCCAGCACTGCAGGTTACGAGCAGTACTTC.

This clone occurred once. The gene calls are TRBV7-2 and TRBJ2-2; the D is unclear. This CDR3 region has 16 residues. Germline loops: CDR1 SGHTA, CDR2 FQGNSA. V gave up 5 bases and J gave up 3 bases, with 16 bases separating them. The DNA for the CDR3 is TGTGCCAGCAGCCCCCACCCGGGTCTATACACCGGGGAGCTGTTTTTT. Translated, it gives CASSPHPGLYTGELFF. Combining the CDR3 with reference TRBV7-2 and TRBJ2-2 gives the whole variable domain GAGVSQSPSNKVTEKGKDVELRCDPISGHTALYWYRQSLGQGLEFLIYFQGNSAPDKSGLPSDRFSAERTGGSVSTLTIQRTQQEDSAVYLCASSPHPGLYTGELFFGEGSRLTVL.

Here the CDR3 reads CASKSRGFDIQYF. CDR3 DNA sequence: TGTGCCAGCAAATCCCGGGGGTTCGACATTCAGTACTTC. The chain joins TRBV25-1 to TRBJ2-4; D may be TRBD2 (6 bases). The V and J ends lost 7 bases and 8 bases respectively, with 15 bases between them. CDR1 MGHDK and CDR2 SYGVNS come from the germline V gene. The CDR3 sequence is 13 residues long.

The chain has TRBV23-1 and TRBJ1-1; the D is unclear. TRBV23-1 is recorded as an ORF, its role being uncertain. The CDR3 is 14 amino acids. The V gene lost 7 bases and the J gene lost 1 base, with 13 bases spanning the gap. CDR3 loop: CASIKAPRNTEAFF. The CDR3 bases are TGCGCCAGCATAAAAGCGCCCAGGAACACTGAAGCTTTCTTT.

The table lists this clone with a count of one. This chain connects TRBV6-5 to TRBJ1-2; 8 positions agree with TRBD1. V lost 6 bases and J lost 2; bases outside the gene matches: 5. Germline CDR1 reads MNHEY; CDR2 reads SVGAGI. There are 14 residues in the CDR3. The CDR3 region is CASSRTGLNYGYTF. The CDR3, as DNA: TGTGCCAGCAGCCGGACAGGGTTGAACTATGGCTACACCTTC.

This sequence joins TRBV27 and TRBJ2-5; maybe TRBD1 (5 bases). The CDR3 is 13 amino acids. Deletions cut 2 bases from V and 3 bases from J, with 7 bases between. Germline-derived CDR1 and CDR2 are MNHEY and SMNVEV (reference sequence). The CDR3 sequence: CASSLMTEETQYF. CDR3 nucleotides: TGTGCCAGCAGTTTAATGACAGAAGAGACCCAGTACTTC.

CDR3 loop: CASSLTGTEAFF. The CDR3 nucleotides read TGTGCCAGCAGCTTAACGGGCACTGAAGCTTTCTTT. The rearrangement uses TRBV7-9 and TRBJ1-1; D gene unclear. In germline, CDR1 is SEHNR, CDR2 FQNEAQ (reference sequence). This CDR3 contains 12 residues. V gave up 2 bases and J gave up 4 bases, with 5 bases separating them.

V and J are TRBV15 and TRBJ1-5; possible D gene TRBD1, 5 bases. Trimming took off 3 bases at V and 0 bases at J, with 12 bases between the two ends. Germline V gene data show CDR1 as LNHNV and CDR2 as YYDKDF (reference sequence). The length of the CDR3 is 16 residues. Written as DNA, the CDR3 is TGTGCCACCAGCAGCTCACACAGGTATAGCAATCAGCCCCAGCATTTT. Its translation: CATSSSHRYSNQPQHF.

The chain is built from TRBV9 and TRBJ2-1; TRBD1 aligns across 10 bases. CDR1 and CDR2 (germline): SGDLS, YYNGEE. CDR3 length equals 16 residues. V trimming: 3 bases; J trimming: 4 bases; junction bases outside the gene matches: 7. CDR3 in amino acids: CASSDGDRGLYNEQFF. The CDR3 region has the DNA TGTGCCAGCAGCGACGGGGACAGGGGATTGTACAATGAGCAGTTCTTC.

The CDR3 nucleotides read TGCAGCGTTCCCATCCCCCGAGGACAGGGGGCTTTCGAGCAGTACTTC. It is translated as CSVPIPRGQGAFEQYF. This rearrangement joins TRBV29-1 to TRBJ2-7; 11 bases fit TRBD1. This CDR3 spans 16 amino acids. With 5 bases clipped from V and 6 bases from J, the junction kept 15 bases outside the gene matches. CDR1 and CDR2 from the germline V gene are SQVTM and ANQGSEA.